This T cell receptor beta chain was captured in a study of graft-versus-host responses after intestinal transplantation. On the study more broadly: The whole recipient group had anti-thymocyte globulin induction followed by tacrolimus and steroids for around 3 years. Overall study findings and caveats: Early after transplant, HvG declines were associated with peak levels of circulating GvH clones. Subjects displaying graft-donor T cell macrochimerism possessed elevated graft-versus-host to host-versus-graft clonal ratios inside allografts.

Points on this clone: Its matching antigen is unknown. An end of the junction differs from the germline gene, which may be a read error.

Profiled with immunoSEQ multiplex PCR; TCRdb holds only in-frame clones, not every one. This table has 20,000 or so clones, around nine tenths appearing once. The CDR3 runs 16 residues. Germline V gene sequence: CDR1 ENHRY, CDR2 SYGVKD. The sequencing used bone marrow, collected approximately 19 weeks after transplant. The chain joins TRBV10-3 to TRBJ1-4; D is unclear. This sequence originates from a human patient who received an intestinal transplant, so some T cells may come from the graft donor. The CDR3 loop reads CASSHPGPRTGEKLFF. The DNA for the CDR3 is TGTGCCAGCAGTCACCCCGGACCCAGGACGGGTGAAAAACTGTTTTTT.